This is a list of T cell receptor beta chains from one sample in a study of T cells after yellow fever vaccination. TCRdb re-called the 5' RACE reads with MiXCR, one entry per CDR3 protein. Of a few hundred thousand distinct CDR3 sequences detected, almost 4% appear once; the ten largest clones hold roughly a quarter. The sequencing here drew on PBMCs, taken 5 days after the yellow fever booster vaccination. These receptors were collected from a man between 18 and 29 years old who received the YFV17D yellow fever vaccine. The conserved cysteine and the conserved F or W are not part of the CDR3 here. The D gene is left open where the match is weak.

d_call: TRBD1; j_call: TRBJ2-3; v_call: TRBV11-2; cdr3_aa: ASSSGQAVDTQY
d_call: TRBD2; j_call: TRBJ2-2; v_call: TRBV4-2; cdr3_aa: ASSQKPEGIGLAGVTGELF
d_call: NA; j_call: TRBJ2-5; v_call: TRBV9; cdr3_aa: ASSASPGQLETQY
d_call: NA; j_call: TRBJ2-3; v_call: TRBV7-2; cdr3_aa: ASSFSHTTDTQY
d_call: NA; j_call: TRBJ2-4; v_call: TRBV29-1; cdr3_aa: SAATVDKNIQY
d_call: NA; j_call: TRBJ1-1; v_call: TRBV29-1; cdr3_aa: SVERDPFSEAF
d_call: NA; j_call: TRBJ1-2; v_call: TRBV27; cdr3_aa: ASSLGSGAVYGYT
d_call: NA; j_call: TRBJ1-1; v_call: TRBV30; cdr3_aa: AWSVRGLEAF
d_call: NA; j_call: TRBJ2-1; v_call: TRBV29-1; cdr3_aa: SVAPGVRTQYNEQF
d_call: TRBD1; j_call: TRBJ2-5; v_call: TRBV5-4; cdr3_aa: ASSTGQGRETQY
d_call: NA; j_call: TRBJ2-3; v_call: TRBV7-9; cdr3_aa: ASSPSTQGVRLGTQY
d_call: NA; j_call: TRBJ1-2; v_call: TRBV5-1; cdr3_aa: ASSLDIQGVYGYT
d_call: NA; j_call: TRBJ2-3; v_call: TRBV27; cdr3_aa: ASSLRLADTDTQY
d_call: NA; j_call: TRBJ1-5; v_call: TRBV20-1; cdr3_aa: SASGGRVNQPQH
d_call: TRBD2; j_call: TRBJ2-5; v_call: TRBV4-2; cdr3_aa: ASSQFSGGIQETQY
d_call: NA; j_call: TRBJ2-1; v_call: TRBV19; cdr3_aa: ASSRDSWNEQF
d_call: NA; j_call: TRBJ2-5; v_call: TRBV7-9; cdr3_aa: ASSEWTYEETQY
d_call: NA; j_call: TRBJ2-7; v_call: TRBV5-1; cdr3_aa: ASSLRDASSYEQY
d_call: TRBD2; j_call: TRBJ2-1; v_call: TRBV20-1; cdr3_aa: SARASGRSSTYNEQF
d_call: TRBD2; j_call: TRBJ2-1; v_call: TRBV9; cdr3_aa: ASSFRLAGGPQF
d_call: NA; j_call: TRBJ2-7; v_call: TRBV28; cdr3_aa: ASSSSTYEQY
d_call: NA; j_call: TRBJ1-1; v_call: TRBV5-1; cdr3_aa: AGSPQGLNTEAF
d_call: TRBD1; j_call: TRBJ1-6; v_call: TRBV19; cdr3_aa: ASSRTGQVQSYNSPLH
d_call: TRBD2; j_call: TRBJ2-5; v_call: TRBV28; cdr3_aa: ASRRTGGETQY
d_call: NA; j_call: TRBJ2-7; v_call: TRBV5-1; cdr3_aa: ASLKDLHEQY
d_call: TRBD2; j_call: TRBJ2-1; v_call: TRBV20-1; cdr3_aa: SAARLAGVNEQF
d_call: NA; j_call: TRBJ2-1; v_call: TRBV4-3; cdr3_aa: ASSQGLHNEQF
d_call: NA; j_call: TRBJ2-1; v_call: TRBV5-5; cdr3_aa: ASSLVPLNEQS
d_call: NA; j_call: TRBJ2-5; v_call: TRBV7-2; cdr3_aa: ASTRHYRYQETQY
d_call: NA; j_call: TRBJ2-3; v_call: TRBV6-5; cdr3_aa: ASSFGRKGTDTQY
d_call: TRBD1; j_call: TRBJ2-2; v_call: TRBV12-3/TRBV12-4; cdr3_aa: ASRPRQGNGELF
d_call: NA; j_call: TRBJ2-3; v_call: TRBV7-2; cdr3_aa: ASSSLGVRDTQY
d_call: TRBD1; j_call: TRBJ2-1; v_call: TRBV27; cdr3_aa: ASPFNRPDRGMFDEQF